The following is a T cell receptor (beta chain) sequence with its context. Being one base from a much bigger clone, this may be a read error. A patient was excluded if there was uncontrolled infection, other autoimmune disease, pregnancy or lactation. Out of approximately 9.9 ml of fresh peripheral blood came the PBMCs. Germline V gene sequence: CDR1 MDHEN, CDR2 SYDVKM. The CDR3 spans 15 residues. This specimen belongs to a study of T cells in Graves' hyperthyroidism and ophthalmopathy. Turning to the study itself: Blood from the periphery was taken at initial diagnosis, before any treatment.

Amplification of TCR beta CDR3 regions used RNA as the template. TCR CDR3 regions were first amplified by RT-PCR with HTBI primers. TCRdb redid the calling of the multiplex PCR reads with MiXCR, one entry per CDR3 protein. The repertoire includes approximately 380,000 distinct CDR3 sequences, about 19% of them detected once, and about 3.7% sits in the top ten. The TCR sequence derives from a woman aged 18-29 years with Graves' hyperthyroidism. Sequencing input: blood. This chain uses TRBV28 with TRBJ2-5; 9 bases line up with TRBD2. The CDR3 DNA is TGTGCCAGCAACTTTAGGGCGGGGGGGCATGAGACCAAGTACTTC. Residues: CASNFRAGGHETKYF.